A selection of T cell receptor beta chains follows, all from one sample in a study of CD4 T cells in relation to SARS-CoV-2 and coronaviruses. Sequenced by immunoSEQ multiplex PCR; TCRdb stores in-frame clones only, minus some. The sample yields some 69,000 clones, approximately 94% seen once. The sequenced sample was naive CD4+ T cells from PBMCs. These receptors all come from a human donor in good health. Both conserved end residues are part of each CDR3. The D gene is left open where the match is weak. Clone size appears in some rows only: once, few, many, or a class for an expanded clone.

>TRBD1|TRBJ2-7|TRBV5-1|.
CASSLAGQGAPYEQYF
TGCGCCAGCAGCTTGGCGGGACAGGGTGCCCCCTACGAGCAGTACTTC
>.|TRBJ2-2|TRBV30|.
CAWSRSGVMTGELFF
TGTGCCTGGAGTAGGTCGGGGGTAATGACCGGGGAGCTGTTTTTT
>.|TRBJ2-2|TRBV12-2|.
CASRPAGQGAMFANTGELFF
TGTGCAAGTCGCCCCGCGGGACAGGGGGCCATGTTCGCGAACACCGGGGAGCTGTTTTTT
>TRBD1|TRBJ2-1|TRBV4-1|.
CASSQTSGQFSYNEQFF
TGCGCCAGCAGCCAAACATCGGGACAGTTCTCCTACAATGAGCAGTTCTTC
>.|TRBJ2-1|TRBV21-1|.
CASSNRLERIYNEQFF
TGTGCCAGCAGCAATCGACTGGAGCGCATTTACAATGAGCAGTTCTTC
>.|TRBJ2-2|TRBV18|.
CASSPANTGELFF
TGTGCCAGCTCACCTGCGAACACCGGGGAGCTGTTTTTT
>.|TRBJ1-5|TRBV28|.
CASSSGSNQPQHF
TGTGCCAGCAGTTCCGGAAGCAATCAGCCCCAGCATTTT
>.|TRBJ1-6|TRBV28|.
CASSLGGGVNNSPLHF
TGTGCCAGCAGTTTAGGTGGGGGGGTGAATAATTCACCCCTCCACTTT
>.|TRBJ2-7|TRBV29-1|.
CSVASGASSYEQYF
TGCAGCGTTGCGTCAGGCGCTTCCTCCTACGAGCAGTACTTC
>TRBD2|TRBJ2-7|TRBV10-2|.
CASRTSGRNEQYF
TGCGCCAGCAGGACTAGCGGGAGGAACGAGCAGTACTTC
>.|TRBJ2-1|TRBV4-1|.
CASSQSPDSNQQFF
TGCGCCAGCAGCCAATCTCCAGACAGCAACCAGCAGTTCTTC
>TRBD2|TRBJ2-3|TRBV23-1|once
CASRILAGAAGSTDTQYF
TGCGCCAGCAGGATTCTAGCGGGAGCAGCAGGAAGCACAGATACGCAGTATTTT
>TRBD1|TRBJ2-7|TRBV28|once
CASLRTGPSEQYF
TGTGCCAGCCTAAGGACAGGCCCATCCGAGCAGTACTTC
>TRBD2|TRBJ2-5|TRBV4-2|.
CASSQDLAGARETQYF
TGTGCCAGCAGCCAAGATTTAGCGGGAGCACGAGAGACCCAGTACTTC
>.|TRBJ2-7|TRBV7-9|once
CASSSDRTLYEQYF
TGTGCCAGCAGCTCCGACAGGACCCTCTACGAGCAGTACTTC
>.|TRBJ2-6|TRBV2|.
CASRLEFSGANVLTF
TGTGCCAGCCGCTTAGAGTTCTCTGGGGCCAACGTCCTGACTTTC
>.|TRBJ1-4|TRBV6-1|.
CASSESIGLGVEKLFF
TGTGCCAGCAGTGAATCTATAGGCCTGGGGGTTGAAAAACTGTTTTTT
>TRBD1|TRBJ2-6|TRBV19|.
CASSKGQGRRVSGANVLTF
TGTGCCAGTAGTAAAGGACAGGGGCGCAGGGTCTCTGGGGCCAACGTCCTGACTTTC
>.|TRBJ1-5|TRBV25-1|few
CASSDVRGSQPQHF
TGTGCCAGCAGTGATGTCAGAGGGAGTCAGCCCCAGCATTTT
>.|TRBJ2-5|TRBV24-1|.
CATSDASYGEAAQYF
TGTGCCACCAGTGATGCATCGTACGGGGAGGCGGCCCAGTACTTC
>TRBD1|TRBJ2-5|TRBV2|.
CASSATGTEQETQYF
TGTGCCAGCAGCGCTACCGGGACAGAGCAAGAGACCCAGTACTTC
>.|TRBJ2-2|TRBV9|.
CASGRVLAGELFF
TGTGCCAGCGGTCGCGTTTTGGCCGGGGAGCTGTTTTTT
>TRBD1|TRBJ1-2|TRBV7-9|.
CASSLTGTGLGYTF
TGTGCCAGCAGCCTGACAGGGACGGGGTTAGGCTACACCTTC
>.|TRBJ2-7|TRBV7-9|.
CASSLYQGGSYEQYF
TGTGCCAGCAGCTTATATCAGGGGGGCTCCTACGAGCAGTACTTC
>.|TRBJ2-7|TRBV18|.
CASSPAGAGYEQYF
TGTGCCAGCTCACCAGCCGGGGCGGGCTACGAGCAGTACTTC
>.|TRBJ2-2|TRBV30|few
CAWYRSGELFF
TGTGCCTGGTACCGATCCGGGGAGCTGTTTTTT
>TRBD2|TRBJ2-1|TRBV5-4|.
CASSLGTSGRLGNEQFF
TGTGCCAGCAGCTTGGGGACTAGCGGGAGGTTGGGAAATGAGCAGTTCTTC
>TRBD1|TRBJ1-3|TRBV9|.
CASSRDREGSGNTIYF
TGTGCCAGCAGTCGGGACAGGGAGGGATCTGGAAACACCATATATTTT
>.|TRBJ1-5|TRBV7-2|.
CASSPERGNQPQHF
TGTGCCAGCAGCCCCGAGAGGGGCAATCAGCCCCAGCATTTT
>.|TRBJ1-1|TRBV7-9|.
CASSLVLGTEAFF
TGTGCCAGCAGCTTAGTATTGGGTACTGAAGCTTTCTTT
>.|TRBJ1-1|TRBV11-2|.
CASSSFGQNTEAFF
TGTGCCAGCAGCTCCTTCGGACAGAACACTGAAGCTTTCTTT
>TRBD2|TRBJ2-1|TRBV11-2|.
CASSSRTSGSGNNEQFF
TGTGCCAGCAGCTCAAGGACTAGCGGGAGTGGAAACAATGAGCAGTTCTTC
>.|TRBJ1-6|TRBV28|.
CASTTASAGNSPLHF
TGTGCCAGCACCACAGCCTCGGCGGGTAATTCACCCCTCCACTTT